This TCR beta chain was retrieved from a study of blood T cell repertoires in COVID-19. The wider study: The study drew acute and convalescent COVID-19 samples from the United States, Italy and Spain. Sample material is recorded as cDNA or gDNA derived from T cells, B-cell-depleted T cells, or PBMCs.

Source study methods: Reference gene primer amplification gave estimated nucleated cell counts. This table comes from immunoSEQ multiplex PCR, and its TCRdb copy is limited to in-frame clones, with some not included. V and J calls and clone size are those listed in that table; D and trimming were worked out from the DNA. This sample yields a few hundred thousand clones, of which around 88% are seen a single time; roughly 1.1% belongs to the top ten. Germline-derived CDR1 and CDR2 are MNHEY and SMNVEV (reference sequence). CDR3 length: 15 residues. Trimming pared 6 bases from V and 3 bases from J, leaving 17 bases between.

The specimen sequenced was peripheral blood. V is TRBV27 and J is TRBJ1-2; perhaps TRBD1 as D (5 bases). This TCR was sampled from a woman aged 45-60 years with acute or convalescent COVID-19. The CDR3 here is CASSTTRQPDYGYTF. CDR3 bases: TGTGCCAGCAGCACTACTCGACAGCCAGACTATGGCTACACCTTC.